These 24 T cell receptor beta chains share one sample of origin, sequenced in a study of T cell repertoires in cytomegalovirus infection. What these receptors recognize is not known. TCRdb used MiXCR to reprocess the reads, holding one entry per CDR3 protein. Of tens of thousands of distinct CDR3 sequences listed, around 20% are singletons. The sequenced sample was CD8+ T cells from cultured PBMCs, obtained from culture after CMV antigen stimulation. These receptors were taken from a human donor in good health (CMV status not recorded). Some clones in this sample may be carry-over from other donors' samples.

The chain links TRBV4-1 to TRBJ2-7, with 7 positions matching TRBD2. The CDR3 covers 13 residues. Germline-derived CDR1 and CDR2 are MGHRA and YSYEKL. V shed 10 bases and J 1 base; nucleotides not matched to a gene: 7. The CDR3 loop is CATGEGGSYEQYF. The CDR3 region has the DNA TGCGCCACCGGGGAGGGCGGGTCCTACGAGCAGTACTTC.

This rearrangement joins TRBV29-1 to TRBJ1-1; D is undetermined. V lost 2 bases and J lost 4, with 11 bases in between. The CDR3 covers 13 residues. The germline gives CDR1 SQVTM, CDR2 ANQGSEA. The CDR3 sequence: CSVETGEGTEAFF. The CDR3 DNA sequence: TGCAGCGTTGAAACGGGCGAGGGCACTGAAGCTTTCTTT.

The chain recombines TRBV7-2 with TRBJ2-7, with a possible D match to TRBD2 (6 bases). The CDR3 loop spans 14 amino acids. Germline V CDR1 and CDR2: SGHTA, FQGNSA. Trimming stripped 7 bases from V and 2 bases from J, with 15 bases between. CDR3: CASTAEAGPYEQYF. The CDR3 nucleotides read TGTGCCAGCACGGCCGAGGCGGGGCCCTACGAGCAGTACTTC.

The V and J genes are TRBV19 and TRBJ2-4, with unresolved D. CDR3 length: 13 amino acids. Trimming removed 1 base from V and 3 bases from J, with 4 bases in between. Germline CDR1 is LNHDA and CDR2 is SQIVND (reference sequence). The DNA for the CDR3 is TGTGCCAGTAGTATAGGGGACAAAAACATTCAGTACTTC. Translation gives CASSIGDKNIQYF.

This clonotype was detected only a few times. The V call is TRBV7-9, the J call TRBJ2-5; TRBD1 is a possible D gene (5 bases). CDR1 is SEHNR and CDR2 is FQNEAQ in the germline V gene (reference sequence). The V and J ends lost 5 bases and 2 bases respectively, with 12 bases between them. The CDR3 contains 14 residues. CDR3 sequence (DNA): TGTGCCAGCAGCCTATTACAGGAACAAGAGACCCAGTACTTC. It yields the protein CASSLLQEQETQYF.

J is TRBJ1-2 and V is TRBV12-3 or TRBV12-4, with D tentatively TRBD1 (6 bases). Trimming stripped 5 bases from V and 5 bases from J, with 12 bases between. This CDR3 region has 13 residues. The CDR3 DNA is TGTGCCAGCAGTCCAGGACAGATTTATGGCTACACCTTC. Translation: CASSPGQIYGYTF.

V is TRBV7-9 and J is TRBJ2-7; D remains ambiguous. Trimming cost V 5 bases and J 4 bases, with 15 bases left between them. Germline loops: CDR1 SEHNR, CDR2 FQNEAQ (reference sequence). This CDR3 comprises 14 residues. The CDR3: CASSVVGSLYEQYF. In DNA, the CDR3 is TGTGCCAGCAGCGTTGTCGGTTCCTTATACGAGCAGTACTTC.

The J gene is TRBJ2-5, the V gene TRBV6-2 or TRBV6-3, with 9 bases lining up with TRBD2. CDR1 and CDR2 from the germline V gene are MNHEY and SVGEGT. J gave up 4 bases and V 5 bases, and 8 bases lay outside the gene matches. This CDR3 has 15 residues. The CDR3: CASSDLPSGVETQYF. The CDR3, as DNA: TGTGCCAGCAGTGACCTCCCTAGCGGGGTAGAGACCCAGTACTTC.

The J gene is TRBJ2-7, the V gene TRBV7-9; unclear D gene. V shed 9 bases and J shed 0 bases, with 9 bases lying between them. Germline V gene lookup returns CDR1 SEHNR and CDR2 FQNEAQ (reference sequence). The CDR3 length is 12 residues. The CDR3 sequence: CASDVGSYEQYF. The CDR3 DNA is TGTGCCAGTGACGTGGGCTCCTACGAGCAGTACTTC.

The chain recombines TRBV12-3 or TRBV12-4 with TRBJ1-2; 8 bases agree with TRBD1. The CDR3 spans 14 residues. V shed 6 bases, J shed 1 base, and the junction held 4 bases outside the gene matches. CDR3 residues: CASRATGDNYGYTF. Written as DNA, the CDR3 is TGTGCCAGCAGGGCGACAGGGGATAACTATGGCTACACCTTC.

This clonotype was seen more than once but under ten times. J is TRBJ1-4 and V is TRBV6-5; D might be TRBD1 (6 bases). CDR1 and CDR2 from the germline V gene are MNHEY and SVGAGI. V lost 4 bases to trimming and J lost 5 bases, with 11 bases between them. This CDR3 is 14 amino acids long. The CDR3 DNA reads as TGTGCCAGCAGTTCTGGACAGAAGAATGAAAAACTGTTTTTT. It specifies CASSSGQKNEKLFF.

This sequence joins TRBV4-3 and TRBJ2-5; TRBD1 matches at 8 bases. The CDR3 contains 15 residues. Trimming at V came to 3 bases and at J to 1 base, leaving 4 bases not matched to a gene. Germline CDR1 LGHNA, CDR2 YSLEER. CDR3 residues: CASSQSQGVQETQYF. As DNA, the CDR3 is TGCGCCAGCAGCCAGTCACAGGGGGTCCAAGAGACCCAGTACTTC.

In this sample, this clonotype turned up many times. The chain recombines TRBV10-1 with TRBJ2-5; 8 bases align to TRBD2. The CDR3 covers 17 residues. The junction had 16 bases not matched to a gene; V was cut back by 8 bases and J by 2 bases. Per the germline V gene, CDR1 is WNHNN and CDR2 is SYGVQD (reference sequence). DNA of the CDR3: TGCGCCAGCTCAAGAGGAGGCGCGGGGGGACCTCAAGAGACCCAGTACTTC. It specifies CASSRGGAGGPQETQYF.

This clonotype has only a few counts. V gene TRBV7-8 combines with J gene TRBJ2-1; D possibly corresponds to TRBD1 (5 bases). From germline, CDR1 is SGHVS and CDR2 FQNEAQ. This CDR3 has 15 amino acids. Trimming stripped 2 bases from V and 6 bases from J, with 14 bases between. The CDR3: CASSLTTEQTNEQFF. The DNA of the CDR3 is TGTGCCAGCAGCTTAACGACAGAACAAACCAATGAGCAGTTCTTC. Complete variable domain (other parts from reference TRBV7-8 and TRBJ2-1): GAGVSQSPRYKVAKRGQDVALRCDPISGHVSLFWYQQALGQGPEFLTYFQNEAQLDKSGLPSDRFFAERPEGSVSTLKIQRTQQEDSAVYLCASSLTTEQTNEQFFGPGTRLTVL.

This clonotype showed up just a few times. The chain couples TRBV7-9 to TRBJ1-1; tentatively, D is TRBD1 (6 bases). CDR3 length equals 13 residues. The germline V and J ends were trimmed by 6 bases and 5 bases, with 13 bases remaining between them. The germline V gene encodes CDR1 SEHNR and CDR2 FQNEAQ (reference sequence). The CDR3 sequence: CASRTGIRTEAFF. The CDR3 bases are TGTGCCAGCAGAACAGGGATAAGAACTGAAGCTTTCTTT. Looking up the rest from reference TRBV7-9 and TRBJ1-1 gives the full variable domain: DTGVSQNPRHKITKRGQNVTFRCDPISEHNRLYWYRQTLGQGPEFLTYFQNEAQLEKSRLLSDRFSAERPKGSFSTLEIQRTEQGDSAMYLCASRTGIRTEAFFGQGTRLTVV.

V and J are TRBV7-9 and TRBJ2-1; TRBD2 aligns across 7 bases. The CDR3 has 15 residues. Per the germline V gene, CDR1 is SEHNR and CDR2 is FQNEAQ (reference sequence). Losses at the gene ends were 5 bases for V and 2 bases for J; bases not matched to a gene: 6. The CDR3 sequence is CASSPLAAPYNEQFF. The CDR3 DNA is TGTGCCAGCAGCCCTCTAGCGGCCCCCTACAATGAGCAGTTCTTC.

V gene TRBV7-4 combines with J gene TRBJ1-4; D might be TRBD1 (6 bases). The V and J ends lost 4 bases and 8 bases respectively, with 26 bases between them. There are 18 residues in the CDR3. Per the germline V gene, CDR1 is SGHVT and CDR2 is SQSDAQ. CDR3 sequence (DNA): TGTGCCAGCAGCTGGGCACGTACAGAACAGGGTTCGGACGAAAAACTGTTTTTT. It yields the protein CASSWARTEQGSDEKLFF.

Only a few counts were recorded for this clonotype. J is TRBJ1-2 and V is TRBV6-2 or TRBV6-3, with 10 bases lining up with TRBD1. Germline CDR1 reads MNHEY; CDR2 reads SVGEGT. Trimming took 0 bases from V and 3 from J; bases not matched to a gene: 4. The CDR3 covers 16 residues. The CDR3 here is CASSYSRDRGDYGYTF. For the CDR3, the DNA is TGTGCCAGCAGTTACTCAAGGGACAGGGGAGACTATGGCTACACCTTC.

This clonotype showed up just a few times. J is TRBJ1-4 and V is TRBV7-9; maybe TRBD1 (6 bases). CDR1 is SEHNR and CDR2 is FQNEAQ in the germline V gene (reference sequence). CDR3 length equals 16 residues. V lost 4 bases and J lost 3, with 15 bases in between. CDR3: CASSSTPDSSNEKLFF. The CDR3 DNA reads TGTGCCAGCAGCTCTACCCCGGACAGCTCTAATGAAAAACTGTTTTTT.

The rearrangement uses TRBV13 and TRBJ2-7; 7 bases are shared with TRBD1. CDR1 and CDR2 (germline): PRHDT, FYEKMQ (reference sequence). The CDR3 consists of 16 residues. V lost 6 bases to trimming and J lost 0 bases; unmatched junction nucleotides: 11. The CDR3 is CASRPMGQTSSYEQYF. The CDR3 DNA reads TGTGCCAGCAGACCAATGGGACAGACCTCCTCCTACGAGCAGTACTTC.

The chain recombines TRBV7-9 with TRBJ1-2, with 9 bases fitting TRBD1. V was pared by 5 bases and J by 6 bases, with 4 bases of the junction left unmatched. The V gene's germline CDR1 is SEHNR and CDR2 FQNEAQ (reference sequence). The CDR3 sequence is 13 residues long. The CDR3 protein is CASSDRDRDGYTF. In DNA, the CDR3 is TGTGCCAGCAGCGACCGGGACAGGGATGGCTACACCTTC.

In this sample, this clonotype turned up a few times. The chain links TRBV20-1 to TRBJ1-3; D not resolved. The V end was cut by 3 bases, the J end by 1 base, with 7 bases between. Germline V lookup: CDR1 DFQATT, CDR2 SNEGSKA (reference sequence). The CDR3 has 13 residues. In DNA form, the CDR3 reads TGCAGTGCTAGGTCCGGGTCTGGAAACACCATATATTTT. Protein sequence: CSARSGSGNTIYF.

This clonotype occurred a few times. The rearrangement uses TRBV4-1 and TRBJ1-2; possible D gene TRBD1, 6 bases. The germline CDR1 and CDR2 sequences are MGHRA and YSYEKL. The V and J ends lost 0 bases and 7 bases respectively, with 15 bases between them. This CDR3 contains 15 residues. Here the CDR3 DNA reads TGCGCCAGCAGCCAAGATACAGGGCAGGTAGTTGGCTACACCTTC. Translation: CASSQDTGQVVGYTF.

This clonotype was found many times. The genes are TRBV7-9 and TRBJ2-3, with D possibly being TRBD1 or TRBD2 (5 bases each). V was clipped by 10 bases and J by 2 bases, with 16 bases between them. Germline CDR1 and CDR2: SEHNR and FQNEAQ (reference sequence). CDR3 length: 14 residues. CDR3 sequence: CATQGERYTDTQYF. The DNA for the CDR3 is TGTGCCACCCAAGGGGAGCGGTACACAGATACGCAGTATTTT.